Here is one TCR beta chain with its context. Primers included in the PCR were 60 Vbeta and 13 Jbeta primers. The protocol was immunoSEQ multiplex PCR, while the TCRdb copy is restricted to in-frame clones and leaves out a portion. Of 150,000 to 200,000 clones in the sample, approximately 73% are singletons; the top ten hold 5.4%. This entry is derived from a study of cytomegalovirus exposure and HLA in healthy donors. V was trimmed by 5 bases and J by 2 bases, leaving 10 bases between them. The germline V gene has CDR1 MDHEN and CDR2 SYDVKM. The CDR3 runs 14 residues. The source is a woman between 18 and 29 years old in good health and CMV-seropositive. Sequenced: PBMCs. The rearrangement uses TRBV28 and TRBJ2-1; maybe TRBD1 (6 bases). In DNA, the CDR3 is TGTGCCAGCAGTCCAACAGGGACCTACAATGAGCAGTTCTTC. It yields the protein CASSPTGTYNEQFF.